These T cell receptor beta chains were read from a single sample in a study of spatial heterogeneity in lung cancer. One entry per CDR3 protein results from TCRdb running MiXCR on the 5' RACE reads. The sample has 45,000 or so distinct CDR3 sequences; approximately 10% are singletons. The sequences come from PBMCs, collected at surgery. These receptor sequences come from a female donor with early-stage non-small cell lung cancer. Both conserved end residues are part of each CDR3. A D gene is named only where the DNA matches it firmly. Clone size is shown for a subset of rows, as once, few, many or a class of expanded clone.

d_gene | j_gene | v_gene | abundance | CDR3nt | CDR3aa
- | TRBJ2-3 | TRBV6-1 | - | TGTGCCAGCAGTGAAGGGGGGTACACTAGCACAGATACGCAGTATTTT | CASSEGGYTSTDTQYF
TRBD2 | TRBJ2-7 | TRBV7-9 | - | TGTGCCAGCAGCCCTAGCGGGACAGTGCCTTCCTACGAGCAGTACTTC | CASSPSGTVPSYEQYF
- | TRBJ2-6 | TRBV2 | few | TGTGCCACGGGAACCTGGGCCGGTGGGGCCAACGTCCTGACTTTC | CATGTWAGGANVLTF
- | TRBJ1-2 | TRBV7-2 | few | TGTGCCAGCAGCCTGAACGACGGAGCTAACTATGGCTACACCTTC | CASSLNDGANYGYTF
TRBD1 | TRBJ1-1 | TRBV11-2 | - | TGTGCCAGCAGCTTAAATCGGCGACAGGGCGGCACTGAAGCTTTCTTT | CASSLNRRQGGTEAFF
- | TRBJ2-2 | TRBV20-1 | - | TGCAGTGCTCATCCAGGGAACACCGGGGAGCTGTTTTTT | CSAHPGNTGELFF
- | TRBJ2-3 | TRBV29-1 | few | TGCAGCGTTGACCCAACTAGCACAGATACGCAGTATTTT | CSVDPTSTDTQYF
TRBD1 | TRBJ1-1 | TRBV6-6 | few | TGTGCCAGCAGTAACCAGGGGGCGGACACTGAAGCTTTCTTT | CASSNQGADTEAFF
- | TRBJ1-1 | TRBV3-1 | few | TGTGCCAGCAGCCAGAGGGAGGACACTGAAGCTTTCTTT | CASSQREDTEAFF
- | TRBJ1-1 | TRBV20-1 | few | TGCAGTGCTAGACGGGGCCAGGGGCAAATGAACACTGAAGCTTTCTTT | CSARRGQGQMNTEAFF
- | TRBJ2-7 | TRBV27 | many | TGTGCCAGCAGTTTATCGACAGGACCCAACGAGCAGTACTTC | CASSLSTGPNEQYF
TRBD1 | TRBJ1-5 | TRBV20-1 | - | TGCAGTGCTTCACAGGGGTTAGGGGATCAGCCCCAGCATTTT | CSASQGLGDQPQHF
- | TRBJ2-1 | TRBV2 | few | TGTGCCAGCAGTGCCGGAGCGATTGCCTCCAATGAGCAGTTCTTC | CASSAGAIASNEQFF
- | TRBJ1-2 | TRBV2 | few | TGTGCCAGCAGGACACAGGGTGGCGGCTACACCTTC | CASRTQGGGYTF
- | TRBJ1-2 | TRBV5-4 | - | TGTGCCAGCAGCTTGGAGGGCAGGGCCTCCTATGGCTACACCTTC | CASSLEGRASYGYTF
TRBD1 | TRBJ1-5 | TRBV5-5 | many | TGTGCCAGCAGCTTGTCCGCAGGGGGGAATCAGCCCCAGCATTTT | CASSLSAGGNQPQHF
- | TRBJ1-4 | TRBV4-2 | few | TGTGCCAGCAGCCAAGACGGGGGCGTGAATGAAAAACTGTTTTTT | CASSQDGGVNEKLFF
- | TRBJ1-5 | TRBV12-3/TRBV12-4 | few | TGTGCCAGCAGTTTTGGACGGAACAATCAGCCCCAGCATTTT | CASSFGRNNQPQHF
TRBD2 | TRBJ2-1 | TRBV20-1 | many | TGCAGTGCCAGGCCGGGGGGGCCGGTCAATGAGCAGTTCTTC | CSARPGGPVNEQFF
- | TRBJ2-5 | TRBV4-3 | many | TGCGCCAGCAGCCAAGATAACACCCGAGGGGTCCAAGAGACCCAGTACTTC | CASSQDNTRGVQETQYF
TRBD2 | TRBJ2-2 | TRBV7-2 | many | TGTGCCAGCAGCATAAGACTAGCGGGTCGCGCCGGGGAGCTGTTTTTT | CASSIRLAGRAGELFF
TRBD1 | TRBJ2-2 | TRBV6-1 | few | TGTGCCAGCAGTGGAGGGGGACAGAGTACGAACACCGGGGAGCTGTTTTTT | CASSGGGQSTNTGELFF
TRBD2 | TRBJ2-2 | TRBV6-6 | few | TGTGCCAGCGGATGGAGACTAGCGGTGGATGGCGGGGAGCTGTTTTTT | CASGWRLAVDGGELFF
TRBD1 | TRBJ1-1 | TRBV28 | few | TGTGCCAGCAGTTCTCTCAGGGGGCTGAACACTGAAGCTTTCTTT | CASSSLRGLNTEAFF
- | TRBJ2-5 | TRBV7-2 | - | TGTGCCAGCAGCTCCTGGCAAGGGGAGACCCAGTACTTC | CASSSWQGETQYF
- | TRBJ1-2 | TRBV12-3/TRBV12-4 | - | TGTGCCAGCAGTCCACTCGTGGGACGCTATGGCTACACCTTC | CASSPLVGRYGYTF
- | TRBJ1-5 | TRBV19 | - | TGTGCCAGTAGTTCGGTAGGGGTTCAGCCCCAGAATTTT | CASSSVGVQPQNF
- | TRBJ2-1 | TRBV7-2 | - | TGTGCCAGCAGCTTAGAAGGGAGCTCCTACAATGAGCAGTTCTTC | CASSLEGSSYNEQFF
- | TRBJ1-4 | TRBV13 | medium-sized | TGTGCCAGCAGACTCAATGGGGTAGGAGAAAAACTGTTTTTT | CASRLNGVGEKLFF
TRBD1 | TRBJ2-3 | TRBV24-1 | few | TGTGCCACCAGTGATTTTGGGCAGGGGGCCACAGATACGCAGTATTTT | CATSDFGQGATDTQYF
- | TRBJ1-6 | TRBV6-1 | many | TGTGCCAGCAGTGAAATATCGACAGGTTCACCCCTCCACTTT | CASSEISTGSPLHF
TRBD1 | TRBJ1-5 | TRBV6-2/TRBV6-3 | - | TGTGCCAGCAGTTCCACTCAAGACAGGGTCAATCAGCCCCAGCATTTT | CASSSTQDRVNQPQHF
- | TRBJ2-7 | TRBV6-6 | few | TGTGCCAGCAGTACGAACTCTGGGGAGCAGTACTTC | CASSTNSGEQYF
TRBD1 | TRBJ1-4 | TRBV2 | few | TGTGCCAGCAGAGAAGGTCAGGGGGCGACTGCAACTAATGAAAAACTGTTTTTT | CASREGQGATATNEKLFF
- | TRBJ2-7 | TRBV7-3 | many | TGTGCCAGCAGCCCACATGGAGGGGTGCCCCTGCTCTACGAGCAGTACTTC | CASSPHGGVPLLYEQYF
TRBD1 | TRBJ1-4 | TRBV18 | - | TGTGCCAGCTCACCAGACAGGGGGGGAAAACTGTTTTTT | CASSPDRGGKLFF
- | TRBJ2-1 | TRBV12-3/TRBV12-4 | - | TGTGCCAGCAGCCAGACTAGCAATGAGCAGTTCTTC | CASSQTSNEQFF
- | TRBJ1-1 | TRBV6-5 | - | TGTGCCAGCAGTTACCGTGGGGTAGGCGGCGCTGAAGCTTTCTTT | CASSYRGVGGAEAFF
- | TRBJ1-5 | TRBV3-1 | few | TGTGCCAGCAGCCAAGCGAACAGAAATCAGCCCCAGCATTTT | CASSQANRNQPQHF
- | TRBJ2-7 | TRBV14 | few | TGTGCCAGCAGCCAGCCGGGGATCACCTACGAGCAGTACTTC | CASSQPGITYEQYF
- | TRBJ2-3 | TRBV6-2/TRBV6-3 | many | TGTGCCAGCGGCTTGTACGGGGATACAGATACGCAGTATTTT | CASGLYGDTDTQYF
- | TRBJ2-4 | TRBV9 | - | TGTGCCAGCAGCGTAGAGGCAGGGAGCAAAAACATTCAGTACTTC | CASSVEAGSKNIQYF
- | TRBJ1-3 | TRBV7-6 | - | TGTGCCAGCAGCTTAGGTCTAGACTCTGGAAACACCATATATTTT | CASSLGLDSGNTIYF
- | TRBJ2-2 | TRBV5-1 | - | TGCGCCAGCAGCTTGGCGCCGGAAAGCACCGGGGAGCTGTTTTTT | CASSLAPESTGELFF
- | TRBJ1-2 | TRBV7-9 | - | TGTGCCAGCACCTTACCGCGGGACACCATGGGTGGCTACACCTTC | CASTLPRDTMGGYTF
- | TRBJ1-6 | TRBV19 | few | TGTGCCAGTAGCAGCGACAGGTATAATTCACCCCTCCACTTT | CASSSDRYNSPLHF
- | TRBJ1-1 | TRBV7-2 | many | TGTGCCAGCAGCTTAAGGGGTCAGGGGGCTTTCTTT | CASSLRGQGAFF
- | TRBJ2-7 | TRBV20-1 | few | TGCAGTGCTAGTGGCCTTGGACAGTCCTACGAGCAGTACTTC | CSASGLGQSYEQYF
- | TRBJ1-5 | TRBV7-6 | - | TGTGCCAGCAGCTTGGGAGGGCATCAGCCCCAGCATTTT | CASSLGGHQPQHF
- | TRBJ1-2 | TRBV7-2 | - | TGTGCCAGCAGCTTAGCGGGGGAACGGTCTATGGGCTACACCTTC | CASSLAGERSMGYTF
TRBD1 | TRBJ1-4 | TRBV6-5 | few | TGTGCCAGCAGTGCACAACAGGGGGCTGTTGAAAAACTGTTTTTT | CASSAQQGAVEKLFF